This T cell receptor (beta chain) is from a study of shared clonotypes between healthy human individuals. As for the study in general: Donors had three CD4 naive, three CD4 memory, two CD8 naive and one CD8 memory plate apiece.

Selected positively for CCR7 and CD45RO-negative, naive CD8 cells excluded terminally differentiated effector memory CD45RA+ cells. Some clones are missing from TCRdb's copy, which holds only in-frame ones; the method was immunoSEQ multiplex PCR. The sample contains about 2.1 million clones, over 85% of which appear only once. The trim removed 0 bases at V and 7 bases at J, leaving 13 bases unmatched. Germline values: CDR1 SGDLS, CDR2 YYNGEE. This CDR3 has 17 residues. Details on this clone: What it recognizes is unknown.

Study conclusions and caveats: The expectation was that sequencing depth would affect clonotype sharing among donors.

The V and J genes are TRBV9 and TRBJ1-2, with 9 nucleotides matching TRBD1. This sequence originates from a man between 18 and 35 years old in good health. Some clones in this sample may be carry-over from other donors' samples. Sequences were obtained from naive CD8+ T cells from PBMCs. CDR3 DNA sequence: TGTGCCAGCAGCGTAGCTAGAGAGGGTACAGGGGGCGGTGGCTACACCTTC. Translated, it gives CASSVAREGTGGGGYTF.